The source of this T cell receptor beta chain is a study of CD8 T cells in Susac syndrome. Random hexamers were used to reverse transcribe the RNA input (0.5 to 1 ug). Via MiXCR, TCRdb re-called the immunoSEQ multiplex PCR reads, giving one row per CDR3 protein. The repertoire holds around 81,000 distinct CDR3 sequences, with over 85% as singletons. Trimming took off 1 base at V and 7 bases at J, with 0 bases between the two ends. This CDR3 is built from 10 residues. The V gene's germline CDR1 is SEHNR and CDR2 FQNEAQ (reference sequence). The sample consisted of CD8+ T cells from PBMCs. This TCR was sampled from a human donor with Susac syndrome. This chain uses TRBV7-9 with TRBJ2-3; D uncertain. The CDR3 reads CASSLDTQYF. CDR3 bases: TGTGCCAGCAGCTTAGATACGCAGTATTTT.